This T cell receptor beta chain was recovered during a study of cytomegalovirus exposure and HLA in healthy donors. Trimming pared 4 bases from V and 7 bases from J, leaving 11 bases between. CDR1 and CDR2 from the germline V gene are MNHEY and SVGAGI. The CDR3 is 13 amino acids. This clone has a handful of counts. The PCR employed 60 Vbeta primers together with 13 Jbeta primers. The protocol was immunoSEQ multiplex PCR, while the TCRdb copy is restricted to in-frame clones and leaves out a portion. The sample holds roughly 100,000 clones, around 70% seen once. This chain links TRBV6-5 with TRBJ1-5; perhaps TRBD1 as D (5 bases). This clonotype originated in a man aged 25 to 40 in good health and CMV-seronegative. Source material: PBMCs. The CDR3 DNA is TGTGCCAGCAGTTTCACAGGAGGGCAGCCCCAGCATTTT. Translation gives CASSFTGGQPQHF.